This TCR beta chain was sequenced in a study of control samples from healthy donors and cancer patients. Clones were read by immunoSEQ multiplex PCR, and TCRdb kept only the in-frame ones, dropping some. The sample records some 100,000 clones, 90% being singletons. Sequencing was carried out using blood. This TCR was sampled from a human donor in good health. The donor label of this sample is uncertain.

CDR3 protein: CASSDPRLIYNEQFF. The CDR3 nucleotides read TGTGCCAGCAGCGATCCCCGGTTGATCTACAATGAGCAGTTCTTC. The chain has TRBV21-1 and TRBJ2-1; the table's D call, TRBD2, has no DNA check behind it. TRBV21-1 counts as a pseudogene. This CDR3 region has 15 residues.